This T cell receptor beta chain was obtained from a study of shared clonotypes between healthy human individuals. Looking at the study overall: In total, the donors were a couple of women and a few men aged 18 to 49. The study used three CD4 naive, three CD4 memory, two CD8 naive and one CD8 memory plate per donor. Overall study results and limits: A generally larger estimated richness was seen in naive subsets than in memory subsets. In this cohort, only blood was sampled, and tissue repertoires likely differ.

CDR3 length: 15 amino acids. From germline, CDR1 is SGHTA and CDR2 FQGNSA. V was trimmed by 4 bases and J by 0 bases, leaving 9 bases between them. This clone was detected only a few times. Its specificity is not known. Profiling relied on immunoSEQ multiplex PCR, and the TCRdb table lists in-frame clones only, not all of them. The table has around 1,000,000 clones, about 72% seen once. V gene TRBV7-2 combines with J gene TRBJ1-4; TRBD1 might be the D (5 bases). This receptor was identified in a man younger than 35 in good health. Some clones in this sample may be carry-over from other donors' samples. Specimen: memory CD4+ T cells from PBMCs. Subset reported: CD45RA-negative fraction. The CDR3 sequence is CASSSSGATNEKLFF. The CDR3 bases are TGTGCCAGCAGCTCGTCGGGGGCAACTAATGAAAAACTGTTTTTT.